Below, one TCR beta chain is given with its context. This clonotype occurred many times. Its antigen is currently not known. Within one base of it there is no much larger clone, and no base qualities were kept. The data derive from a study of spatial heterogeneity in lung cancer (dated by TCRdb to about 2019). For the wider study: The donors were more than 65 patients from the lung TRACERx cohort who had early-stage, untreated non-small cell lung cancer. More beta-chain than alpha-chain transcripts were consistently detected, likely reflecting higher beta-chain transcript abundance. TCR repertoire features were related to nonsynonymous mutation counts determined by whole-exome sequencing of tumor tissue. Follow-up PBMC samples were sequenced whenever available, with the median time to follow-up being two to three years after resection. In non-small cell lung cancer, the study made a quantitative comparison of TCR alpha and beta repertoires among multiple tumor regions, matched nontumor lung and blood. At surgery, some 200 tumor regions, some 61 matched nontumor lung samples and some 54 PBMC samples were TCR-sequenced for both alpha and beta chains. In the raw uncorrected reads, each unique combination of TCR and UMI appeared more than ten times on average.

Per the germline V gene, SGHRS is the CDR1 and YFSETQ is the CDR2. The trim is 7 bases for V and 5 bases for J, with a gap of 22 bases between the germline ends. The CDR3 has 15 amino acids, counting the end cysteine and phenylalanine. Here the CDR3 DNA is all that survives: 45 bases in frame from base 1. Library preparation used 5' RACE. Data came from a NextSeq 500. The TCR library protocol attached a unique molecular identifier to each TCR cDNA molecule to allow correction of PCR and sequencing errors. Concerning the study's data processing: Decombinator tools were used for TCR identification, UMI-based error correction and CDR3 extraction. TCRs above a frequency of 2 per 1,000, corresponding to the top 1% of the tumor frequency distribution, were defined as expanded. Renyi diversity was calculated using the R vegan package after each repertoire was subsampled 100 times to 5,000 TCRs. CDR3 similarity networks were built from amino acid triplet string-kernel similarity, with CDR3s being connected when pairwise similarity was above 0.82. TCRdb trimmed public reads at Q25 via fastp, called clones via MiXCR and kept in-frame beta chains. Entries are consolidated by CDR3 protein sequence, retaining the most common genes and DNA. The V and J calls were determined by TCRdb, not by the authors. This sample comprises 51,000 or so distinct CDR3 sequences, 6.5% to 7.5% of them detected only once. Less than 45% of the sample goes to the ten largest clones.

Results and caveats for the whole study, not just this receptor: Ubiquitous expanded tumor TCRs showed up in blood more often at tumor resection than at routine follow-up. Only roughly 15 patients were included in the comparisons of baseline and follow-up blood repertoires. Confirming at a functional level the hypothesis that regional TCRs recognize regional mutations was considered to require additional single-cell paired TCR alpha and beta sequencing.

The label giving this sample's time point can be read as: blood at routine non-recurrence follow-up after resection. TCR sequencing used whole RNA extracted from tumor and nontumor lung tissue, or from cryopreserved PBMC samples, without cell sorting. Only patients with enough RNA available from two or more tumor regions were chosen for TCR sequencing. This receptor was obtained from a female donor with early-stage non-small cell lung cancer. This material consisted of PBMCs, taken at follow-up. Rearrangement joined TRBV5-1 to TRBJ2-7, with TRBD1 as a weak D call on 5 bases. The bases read TGCGCCAGCGCTCCCCAGGGAATTCTTAGTCACGAGCAGTACTTC. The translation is CASAPQGILSHEQYF.